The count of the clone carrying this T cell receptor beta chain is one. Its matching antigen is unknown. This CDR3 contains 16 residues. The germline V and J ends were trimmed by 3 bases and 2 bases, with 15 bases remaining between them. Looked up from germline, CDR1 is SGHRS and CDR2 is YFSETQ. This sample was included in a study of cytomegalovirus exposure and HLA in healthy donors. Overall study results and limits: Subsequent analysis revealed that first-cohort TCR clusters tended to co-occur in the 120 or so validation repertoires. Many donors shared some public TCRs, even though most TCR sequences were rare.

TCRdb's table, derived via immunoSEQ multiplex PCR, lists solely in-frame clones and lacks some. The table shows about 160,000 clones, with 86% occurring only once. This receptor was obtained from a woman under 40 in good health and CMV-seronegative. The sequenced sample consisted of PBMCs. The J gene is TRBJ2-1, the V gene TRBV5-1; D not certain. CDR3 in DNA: TGCGCCAGCAGCTCTGGGCCTCAGGCCACCTACAATGAGCAGTTCTTC. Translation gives CASSSGPQATYNEQFF.